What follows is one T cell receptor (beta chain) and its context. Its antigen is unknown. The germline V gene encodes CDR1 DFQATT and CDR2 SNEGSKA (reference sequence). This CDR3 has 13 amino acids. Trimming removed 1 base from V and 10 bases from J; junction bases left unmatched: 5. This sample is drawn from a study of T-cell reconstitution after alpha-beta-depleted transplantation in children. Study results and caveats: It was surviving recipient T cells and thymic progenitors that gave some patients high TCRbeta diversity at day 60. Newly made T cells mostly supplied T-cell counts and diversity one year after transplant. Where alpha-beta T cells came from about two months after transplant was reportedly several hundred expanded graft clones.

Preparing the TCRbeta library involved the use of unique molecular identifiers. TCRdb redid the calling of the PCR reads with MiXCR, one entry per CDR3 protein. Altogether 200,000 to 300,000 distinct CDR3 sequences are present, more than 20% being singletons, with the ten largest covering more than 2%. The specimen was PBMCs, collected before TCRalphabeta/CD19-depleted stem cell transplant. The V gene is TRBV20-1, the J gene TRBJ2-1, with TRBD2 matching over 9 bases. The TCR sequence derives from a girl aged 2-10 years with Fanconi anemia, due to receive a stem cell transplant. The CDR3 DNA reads TGCAGTGCTAGAGGTCCTAGCGGGGACGAGCAGTTCTTC. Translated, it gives CSARGPSGDEQFF.